One sample yielded the 8 T cell receptor beta chains listed below, sequenced in a study of lymphopenia after photon versus proton radiotherapy. Generated by immunoSEQ multiplex PCR, the TCRdb table keeps only in-frame clones and is missing some. Of about 25,000 clones listed, about nine tenths are singletons. The sample was peripheral blood, taken from a patient treated with photon-based radiotherapy. The origin of the receptors is a man aged 50 or older with gastric cancer.

V and J are TRBV6-5 and TRBJ1-6; D perhaps matches TRBD1 (5 bases). Germline CDR1 is MNHEY and CDR2 is SVGAGI. This CDR3 has 16 residues. V shed 2 bases and J shed 6 bases, with 14 bases lying between them. This chain's CDR3 is CASSYGTGTGNSPLHF. The DNA of the CDR3 is TGTGCCAGCAGTTACGGGACGGGGACGGGTAATTCACCCCTCCACTTT.

The genes are TRBV7-8 and TRBJ1-1; no reliable D call. This CDR3 is 19 amino acids long. Between the trimmed V and J ends, which lost 2 bases and 1 base, there was a span of 23 bases. Germline CDR1 and CDR2: SGHVS and FQNEAQ. This chain's CDR3 is CASSLFYDDVNGPNTEAFF. The DNA of the CDR3 is TGTGCCAGCAGCTTATTCTATGACGATGTGAACGGGCCGAACACTGAAGCTTTCTTT.

The chain is built from TRBV7-8 and TRBJ2-1; 8 bases match TRBD2. Germline trimming cut 5 bases from V and 9 bases from J; bases unmatched to any gene: 9. The CDR3 extends over 14 amino acids. Germline CDR1 and CDR2: SGHVS and FQNEAQ. The CDR3 sequence: CASSLSRTSIEQFF. The CDR3 DNA sequence: TGTGCCAGCAGCCTAAGTCGGACTAGCATTGAGCAGTTCTTC.

This clone was recorded once. The chain couples TRBV29-1 to TRBJ2-1; 8 bases map to TRBD2. CDR3 size: 14 residues. The ends lost 3 bases at V and 7 bases at J; junction bases unmatched: 8. CDR1 and CDR2 from the germline V gene are SQVTM and ANQGSEA. The CDR3 coding sequence is TGCAGCGTTGACGGGGGGGGCTATGGAAATGAGCAGTTCTTC. It yields the protein CSVDGGGYGNEQFF.

A few counts support this clone. The V and J genes are TRBV18 and TRBJ2-7, with a possible D match to TRBD1 (6 bases). The V end was cut by 5 bases, the J end by 0 bases, with 8 bases between. Per germline, CDR1 KGHSH and CDR2 LQKENI. This CDR3 is 13 amino acids long. In nucleotides, the CDR3 is TGTGCCAGCTCAAGGGACACCTCCTACGAGCAGTACTTC. Its protein product is CASSRDTSYEQYF.

V usage is TRBV4-3 and J usage is TRBJ2-5; 7 bases are shared with TRBD1. V lost 2 bases and J lost 5; bases outside the gene matches: 8. Germline V CDR1 and CDR2: LGHNA, YSLEER. This CDR3 comprises 15 residues. The DNA for the CDR3 is TGCGCCAGCAGCCAAAGGGACGACAGGGTGGAGACCCAGTACTTC. This sequence encodes CASSQRDDRVETQYF.

The V gene is TRBV30, the J gene TRBJ2-5; the D gene is possibly TRBD2 (6 bases). With 0 bases removed from V and 3 bases from J, the gap between germline ends came to 14 bases. The CDR3 is 15 amino acids. Looked up from germline, CDR1 is GTSNPN and CDR2 is SVGIG (reference sequence). The CDR3 region is CAWSVRDLTKETQYF. The CDR3, as DNA: TGTGCCTGGAGTGTACGGGACTTGACAAAAGAGACCCAGTACTTC.

The chain links TRBV5-1 to TRBJ1-3, with D maybe TRBD1 (5 bases). Germline V CDR1 and CDR2: SGHRS, YFSETQ. The CDR3 is 15 residues long. Trimming removed 4 bases from V and 3 bases from J, with 14 bases in between. DNA for the CDR3: TGCGCCAGCAGCGAGGGGCAGGAGGGTGGAAACACCATATATTTT. It is translated as CASSEGQEGGNTIYF.